This T cell receptor beta chain was obtained from a study of metastatic and nonmetastatic thyroid tumors. As for the study in general: Malignant thyroid and benign thyroid patients provided blood and tumor or nodule tissue whose repertoires were compared. Study conclusions and caveats: Reportedly, malignant thyroid tumors had significantly higher TCR beta diversity than benign nodules, in blood and tumor.

The CDR3 loop spans 13 amino acids. The germline gives CDR1 LNHNV, CDR2 YYDKDF (reference sequence). Trimming stripped 6 bases from V and 7 bases from J, with 15 bases between. Thyroid surgery took place with no prior treatment in any patient. Of note for this clone: Its antigen remains unidentified.

The authors' processing: Across clinicopathological groups, CDR3 differences served as the basis for building a distant-metastasis classifier for papillary thyroid cancer. TCRdb reprocessed the PCR reads using MiXCR. The V and J calls reflect TCRdb's pipeline rather than the authors' work. This sample has 72,000 or so clones; 18% occur once, and the top ten carry 9.5% to 15%. The sequence derives from a female donor with papillary thyroid cancer or a benign thyroid nodule (not recorded which). Some clones in this sample may be carry-over from other donors' samples. This sequence joins TRBV15 and TRBJ1-2; D gene unclear. The sequenced sample consisted of blood. CDR3 nucleotides: TGTGCCACCAGACACACCGATTGGATTGGCTACACCTTC. This translates into CATRHTDWIGYTF.